This TCR beta chain originates from a study of T cells in Graves' hyperthyroidism and ophthalmopathy. Study context: Blood was drawn when the patient was first diagnosed and still untreated. Study-wide findings and caveats: The majority of expanded thyroid clonotypes above 0.001 also appeared in blood.

This clonotype showed up many times. No antigen is known for it. Together with thyroid ultrasound, orbital computed tomography, serum thyroxine and TRAb, clinical symptoms were used for diagnoses. Fresh peripheral blood, 8 to 10 ml, was the source of the PBMCs. Regions amplified from RNA transcripts were the TCR beta CDR3 regions. First-round RT-PCR of the TCR CDR3 relied on the HTBI primer set. In TCRdb, the multiplex PCR reads were re-called with MiXCR into one record per CDR3 protein. The sample includes about 420,000 distinct CDR3 sequences, more than 15% of them seen just once. V shed 6 bases and J 3 bases; nucleotides not matched to a gene: 7. The CDR3 spans 14 residues.

V gene TRBV12-3 or TRBV12-4 combines with J gene TRBJ2-7; 8 bases are a match to TRBD2. The sample consisted of blood. This TCR derives from a young woman with Graves' hyperthyroidism. In DNA form, the CDR3 reads TGTGCCAGCAGGCGTAGCGGGACCCTCTACGAGCAGTACTTC. Its protein is CASRRSGTLYEQYF.